This T cell receptor beta chain was documented in a study of shared clonotypes between healthy human individuals (dated by TCRdb to about 2020). For the study in its entirety: The cohort included three men and two women between 18 and 49 years of age. For each donor, CD4 naive and CD4 memory were each given three plates, CD8 naive was given two plates, and CD8 memory was given one plate. Blood TCR repertoires of four to six healthy adults were deeply sequenced to estimate repertoire size and the extent of clonotype sharing between individuals. To increase sequencing depth and limit assay-specific biases, different laboratories used diverse techniques to prepare libraries and sequence TCR repertoires. Leukapheresis yielded between about 0.85 and 10 billion PBMCs per donor.

For the CD8 naive samples, CD45RO-negative cells were positively selected for CCR7, yielding a CD45RA+CCR7+ population from which TemRA cells were excluded. Donors were healthy HIV-negative adults with no recently reported acute infections or vaccinations. Only Caucasian adults living in Nashville, Tennessee, USA were represented among the donors. After blood collection by leukapheresis, PBMCs were isolated using Ficoll-Histopaque density gradient centrifugation and then cryopreserved in the vapor phase of liquid nitrogen. Analytical flow cytometry was used to check the purity and quantity of every magnetically sorted T cell population. Genomic DNA was isolated from every sorted fraction and measured by UV absorbance on a Nanodrop 2000c. Concerning this clone itself: The clone's antigen remains unknown. Base qualities are not at hand, and no much larger clone is one base apart.

Broad study findings and their caveats: Only blood was sampled, and tissue TCR repertoires likely differ from those in blood. About 5% of naive CD4, 3.5% of naive CD8, about 2.5% of memory CD4, and approximately 0.39% of memory CD8 clonotypes were shared across a few donors. Pairwise subsampling indicated that sequencing depth was expected to affect the degree of clonotype sharing among donors. Higher generation probabilities were observed for clonotypes shared by all four sorted-subset donors than for non-shared clonotypes. Rarefaction of sorted-subset datasets indicated incomplete sequencing despite the large sequencing depth. The genetic and exposure-history diversity represented was limited by the small number of donors. Larger estimated clonotype richness was generally found for naive subsets than for memory subsets.

V is clipped by 1 base and J by 1 base, and the sequence between their germline boundaries is 8 bases long. The CDR3 measures 14 amino acids from cysteine to phenylalanine. The retained sequence is limited to the CDR3, 42 bases, with the frame set at the first base. The germline V gene (reference sequence) gives CDR1 as GTSNPN and CDR2 as SVGIG. TCR CDR3 regions were amplified from genomic DNA by multiplex PCR using the deep immunoSEQ assay. Genomic DNA extracted from each cell subset was distributed evenly over all wells of several immunoSEQ 96-well plates, and each plate served as one replicate. For sorted subsets, around 200 ng genomic DNA, equal to tens of thousands of T cell genomes, was loaded into each replicate PCR. Purified libraries were quantified with a Qubit 3.0 fluorometer, sized on a Bioanalyzer 2100, and re-quantified with the KAPA Library Quantification kit. Every immunoSEQ 96-well plate was sequenced on a dedicated single-read 150-cycle Illumina NextSeq 550 flow cell. The paper's processing steps were these. Because only junctional sequences without quality scores were contained in the immunoSEQ output, filtering matching that applied to full-length reads could not be performed. To assign V/J genes and CDR3, sequences were annotated using PyIR, a Python wrapper for IgBLAST v1.9, with IMGT germline references. Any read was removed if the V/J assignment was weak (E-value above 1e-6), the CDR3 was missing, or the read contained stop codons, out-of-frame junctions, or ambiguous translated residues. V3J clonotypes were defined as sequences sharing the same inferred V gene, J gene, and CDR3 amino acid sequence. Percentage overlap between repertoires was computed as shared unique clonotypes divided by the size of the smaller repertoire. RTK rarefaction, the Chao1 estimator, and Recon v2.1 estimates of unobserved clonotypes were used to assess repertoire richness. Generation probabilities for all TCRbeta clonotypes obtained by the gDNA method from four donors were computed using OLGA. TCRdb limited this immuneACCESS table to in-frame rearrangements with V and J called. A share of clones is missing; checked studies link under half to unresolved V genes, and the rest is unexplained. The V and J calls and the clone size are those of that table, but D and trimming were determined from the DNA. The sample table shows around 2,000,000 clones, and just under 95% are seen once. The ten largest clones add up to 0.9% to 1.4% of the sample.

The specimen was naive CD8+ T cells sorted from blood. The cell subset or site label corresponds to: CD45RA+CCR7+. Recombination joined TRBV30 with TRBJ1-5; the D gene cannot be named for sure. The sequence was obtained from a man aged 18-30 years in good health. The DNA sequence reads TGTGCCTGGAGTGGGGTAATGAGCAATCAGCCCCAGCATTTT. This is translated as CAWSGVMSNQPQHF.